These T cell receptor beta chains were read from a single sample in a study of radiation and T cells in renal cell carcinoma. The repertoire was sequenced with immunoSEQ multiplex PCR; TCRdb's copy has only in-frame clones and lacks some. The profile shows approximately 170,000 clones, about 88% of them singletons. Here the sequenced sample was blood, taken from a patient whose treatment included radiotherapy and nephrectomy. The origin of the receptors is a woman between 45 and 65 years old with renal cell carcinoma. CDR3s include the opening cysteine and the closing phenylalanine or tryptophan. A D gene is named only where the DNA matches it firmly. Size is omitted from some rows. Given values are once, few, many or a class for expanded clones.

>-|15|once|TRBV7-9|TRBJ1-5
TGTGCCAGCAGCTTAGGCGGGGCCGGCAATCAGCCCCAGCATTTT
CASSLGGAGNQPQHF
>-|14|-|TRBV2|TRBJ1-6
TGTGCCAGCAGAGGGACAAATTATAATTCACCCCTCCACTTT
CASRGTNYNSPLHF
>-|14|-|TRBV9|TRBJ1-2
TGTGCCAGCAGCGTGGGGGGTGTAGGTCATGGCTACACCTTC
CASSVGGVGHGYTF
>-|15|-|TRBV6-5|TRBJ2-1
TGTGCCAGCAGTTACGGGGGCAACAAAAGGAATGAGCAGTTCTTC
CASSYGGNKRNEQFF
>-|14|-|TRBV14|TRBJ2-6
TGTGCCAGCAGCACAGCCTCGGGGGCCAACGTCCTGACTTTC
CASSTASGANVLTF
>TRBD2|14|-|TRBV10-3|TRBJ2-3
TGTGCCACGGGAGGAACAGAACTCACAGATACGCAGTATTTT
CATGGTELTDTQYF
>-|15|-|TRBV15|TRBJ1-4
TGTGCCACCAGCAGAGATTGGGACATAAGTGAAAAACTGTTTTTT
CATSRDWDISEKLFF
>-|13|once|TRBV7-3|TRBJ2-3
TGTGCCAGCAGCTTGGACCGGAGGGATACGCAGTATTTT
CASSLDRRDTQYF
>-|13|-|TRBV5-8|TRBJ2-3
TGTGCCAGCAGTCAAAGGGGGTCAGATACGCAGTATTTT
CASSQRGSDTQYF
>-|14|-|TRBV29-1|TRBJ1-3
TGCAGCGCCCCCGACGGGGGTGATGGAAACACCATATATTTT
CSAPDGGDGNTIYF
>-|12|-|TRBV6-6|TRBJ1-1
TGTGCCAGCAGTAACCCAGGGACGGCAGCTTTCTTT
CASSNPGTAAFF
>-|16|once|TRBV5-4|TRBJ1-2
TGTGCCAGCAGCCCCGACAGAGGGGACAAGCAATATGGCTACACCTTC
CASSPDRGDKQYGYTF
>TRBD1|16|-|TRBV19|TRBJ2-6
TGTGCCAGTAGGAACTTAGGGGGCGCCGGGGCCAACGTCCTGACTTTC
CASRNLGGAGANVLTF
>TRBD1|16|-|TRBV7-8|TRBJ2-7
TGTGCCAGCAGTTCCCGACAGGGAAAGGGTTCCTACGAGCAGTACTTC
CASSSRQGKGSYEQYF
>-|13|-|TRBV6-6|TRBJ1-5
TGTGCCAGCAGTTACTCATCCAATCAGCCCCAGCATTTT
CASSYSSNQPQHF
>-|15|-|TRBV5-4|TRBJ1-5
TGTGCCAGCAGCTTAGGGTCCGGGACAAATCAGCCCCAGCATTTT
CASSLGSGTNQPQHF
>-|14|-|TRBV7-8|TRBJ1-2
TGTGCCAGCAGCTTAGGTCGGGGAGGGCCTGGCTACACCTTC
CASSLGRGGPGYTF
>-|18|-|TRBV14|TRBJ1-1
TGTGCCAGCAGCCAAGACTTTGGACTGGGATCCATGAACACTGAAGCTTTCTTT
CASSQDFGLGSMNTEAFF
>-|15|-|TRBV19|TRBJ2-7
TGTGCCAGTAGTCGGGACCGCCTGGAAGTCTACGAGCAGTACTTC
CASSRDRLEVYEQYF
>-|16|-|TRBV21-1|TRBJ1-5
TGTGCCAGCAGCATGCGGGACGCGGTTAGCAATCAGCCCCAGCATTTT
CASSMRDAVSNQPQHF
>-|15|-|TRBV6-1|TRBJ1-4
TGTGCCAGCACCCGAACAGGGTCGGGCGATGAAAAACTGTTTTTT
CASTRTGSGDEKLFF
>-|13|-|TRBV6-5|TRBJ1-1
TGTGCCAGCGCTAGAGGGCAGGCCACTGAAGCTTTCTTT
CASARGQATEAFF
>-|12|-|TRBV7-8|TRBJ2-7
TGTGCCAGCAGCTTAGGGACAGACGAGCAGTACTTC
CASSLGTDEQYF
>TRBD1|16|-|TRBV6-6|TRBJ1-2
TGTGCCAGCAGTTACTACGGGGGACAGCCTAACTATGGCTACACCTTC
CASSYYGGQPNYGYTF
>-|13|-|TRBV19|TRBJ1-1
TGTGCCAGTACTCATCGGGGTGGTACTGAAGCTTTCTTT
CASTHRGGTEAFF
>-|9|-|TRBV6-6|TRBJ1-2
TGTGCCAGCAGTTACCCGCCCTCCTTC
CASSYPPSF
>-|15|-|TRBV25-1|TRBJ1-2
TGTGCCAGCAGTGAATGGCGGGAATCTAACTATGGCTACACCTTC
CASSEWRESNYGYTF
>-|13|-|TRBV29-1|TRBJ2-2
TGCAGCGCTGGGGGTAGTGGGGACGGGGAGCTGTTTTTT
CSAGGSGDGELFF
>-|14|-|TRBV7-8|TRBJ1-5
TGTGCCAGCAGCTTAGCCGACAGTAATCAGCCCCAGCATTTT
CASSLADSNQPQHF
>TRBD2|20|-|TRBV7-6|TRBJ2-1
TGTGCCAGCAGCCCCCTGTTGGCTAGCGGGGTGCAGAGCTCCTACAATGAGCAGTTCTTC
CASSPLLASGVQSSYNEQFF
>-|16|-|TRBV5-5|TRBJ1-2
TGTGCCAGCAGCTCGGAAGGGGGGACTCCGAACTATGGCTACACCTTC
CASSSEGGTPNYGYTF
>-|12|-|TRBV6-4|TRBJ1-2
TGTGCCAGCAGTGACCCACGTCGCGGCTACACCTTC
CASSDPRRGYTF
>-|13|-|TRBV2|TRBJ1-5
TGTGCCAGCAGTGATCGGCGGTCCCAGCCCCAGCATTTT
CASSDRRSQPQHF
>-|13|-|TRBV7-9|TRBJ1-2
TGTGCCAGCAGCTTACACTCTACCTATGGCTACACCTTC
CASSLHSTYGYTF